Given below is one TCR beta chain in context. This clonotype has at least ten counts. The antigen this receptor binds is unknown. No base qualities exist here, and no much larger clone lies one base off it. The sample is drawn from a study of CD8 T cells in ankylosing spondylitis (dated by TCRdb to 2016 to 2017). Notes on the research overall: T cell receptor beta repertoires were profiled in healthy donors and ankylosing spondylitis patients so that disease-linked TCR variants could be found. The full study cohort was made up of 25 ankylosing spondylitis patients and 108 healthy donors. Peripheral blood was sampled, and synovial fluid was also collected from ankylosing spondylitis patients. The study at large found these results: The disease-linked clones showed a CD8+ phenotype and occurred at relatively low frequencies in peripheral blood. A TCR beta motif made up of several highly homologous amino acid variants appeared to be characteristic of blood from ankylosing spondylitis patients. Some motif variants had previously been reported in the synovial fluid and blood of reactive arthritis patients, which suggests shared mechanisms of disease initiation. The disease-linked clones were reported as significantly enriched in matched synovial fluid samples from ankylosing spondylitis patients.

Sequencing instrument: Illumina HiSeq 2500. Quantitative 5'-RACE with molecular barcodes was the method used to prepare the TCR beta libraries. From the authors' description of their analysis: A new computational method, built on a probabilistic model of VDJ rearrangement, was used to identify disease-linked TCR variants. TCRdb redid the processing of the public reads, applying fastp at Q25 and MiXCR, and retained in-frame beta chains. Records with the same CDR3 protein are collapsed into one entry carrying the most frequent genes and DNA. These V and J calls are TCRdb output, not the study's own analysis. A total of around 300,000 distinct CDR3 sequences appear in this sample, around 10% of them only once. The top ten hold around 10% of the sample. Including the terminal cysteine and phenylalanine, the CDR3 comprises 17 residues. The only DNA kept is the CDR3, 51 bases in frame from the first base. The germline V gene gives CDR1 as MDHEN and CDR2 as SYDVKM. Trimming takes 4 bases from V and 1 base from J, and the germline ends sit 18 bases apart.

This receptor was taken from a female donor with ankylosing spondylitis or in good health (not recorded which). The chain uses TRBV28 and TRBJ2-3; the D gene identity is not certain. The sample taken for sequencing was blood, either unsorted or a sorted T cell fraction (not recorded which). The CDR3 in this case is CASSSSQRRAGTDTQYF. The nucleotides read TGTGCCAGCAGTTCATCCCAACGTCGAGCTGGCACAGATACGCAGTATTTT. The full variable domain, completed from the reference TRBV28 and TRBJ2-3 proteins outside the CDR3, reads DVKVTQSSRYLVKRTGEKVFLECVQDMDHENMFWYRQDPGLGLRLIYFSYDVKMKEKGDIPEGYSVSREKKERFSLILESASTNQTSMYLCASSSSQRRAGTDTQYFGPGTRLTVL.